The 10 T cell receptor beta chains given below trace back to one sample, sequenced in a study of T cell clonality in common variable immunodeficiency. Produced via immunoSEQ multiplex PCR; TCRdb's table is partial and in-frame only. Singletons are absent from the sample, which has about 30,000 clones. Sequencing was performed on peripheral blood mononuclear cells. All receptors come from a person aged 18 to 70 in good health.

Many counts were recorded for this clone. The CDR3 extends 3 residues past the end of the read, so its final part is completed from the germline J gene. The chain recombines TRBV7-3 with TRBJ2-5, with D uncertain. Trimming took 1 base from V and 1 from J, leaving 10 bases between them. This CDR3 spans 15 amino acids. Germline CDR1 and CDR2: SGHTA and FQGTGA. The CDR3 DNA, read in part, is TGTGCCAGCAGCTTAAGGAACAGTGGCCAAGAGACC. It translates to CASSLRNSGQET. The whole CDR3 region reads CASSLRNSGQETQYF.

This clone came up many times. The read comes to an end 3 residues before the CDR3 does, leaving the germline J gene to fill in the end. The rearrangement links TRBV30 to TRBJ1-4; D is possibly TRBD1 (6 bases). CDR1 is GTSNPN and CDR2 is SVGIG in the germline V gene (reference sequence). The V end lost 0 bases, the J end lost 3 bases, and 14 bases lay between the germline ends. The CDR3 is made up of 16 amino acids. The CDR3 sequence: CAWSVQPTGANEKLFF. The DNA read from the CDR3 is TGTGCCTGGAGTGTACAACCGACAGGCGCTAATGAAAAA.

This clone was counted many times. The sequenced fragment ends 3 residues before the CDR3 boundary, so the rest is inferred from the germline J gene. The chain is built from TRBV20-1 and TRBJ2-1, with 10 positions matching TRBD2. Unmatched junction bases numbered 7, after V lost 6 bases and J lost 2 bases. Germline CDR1 reads DFQATT; CDR2 reads SNEGSKA (reference sequence). This CDR3 comprises 15 residues. The sequenced part of the CDR3 DNA is TGCAGTGCGTGGGCAGCGGGGGGGACCTACAATGAG. This gives the protein CSAWAAGGTYNE. The whole CDR3 reads CSAWAAGGTYNEQFF.

This clone was seen ten or more times. The missing CDR3 end, 3 residues past where the read stops, is filled in from the germline J gene. The chain links TRBV6-2 or TRBV6-3 to TRBJ1-1; no clear D. Looked up from germline, CDR1 is MNHEY and CDR2 is SVGEGT. Between the trimmed V and J ends, which lost 2 bases and 4 bases, there was a span of 11 bases. The CDR3 sequence is 14 residues long. CDR3 loop: CASSYSTFGTEAFF. The sequenced part of the CDR3 DNA is TGTGCCAGCAGTTACAGTACCTTCGGCACTGAA.

This clone was recorded at least ten times. The read halts 3 residues ahead of the CDR3 end, with the missing end drawn from the germline J gene. The J gene is TRBJ1-3, the V gene TRBV7-6, with TRBD1 identical over 7 bases. V lost 5 bases, J lost 1 base, and 11 bases stayed unmatched. The germline V gene encodes CDR1 SGHVS and CDR2 FNYEAQ. The CDR3 is made up of 17 amino acids. Incomplete CDR3 DNA: TGTGCCAGCAGCCTTTACCCCCAGGGGGAATCTGGAAACACC. Translating it yields CASSLYPQGESGNT. The whole CDR3 sequence is CASSLYPQGESGNTIYF.

This clone was observed many times. Sequencing ends 3 residues short of the CDR3 end; the germline J gene provides the rest. V gene TRBV7-2 combines with J gene TRBJ2-3; D is ambiguous. With 6 bases removed from V and 1 base from J, the gap between germline ends came to 8 bases. The germline V gene encodes CDR1 SGHTA and CDR2 FQGNSA. CDR3 size: 13 residues. Partial CDR3 DNA: TGTGCCAGCAGTCCGTTAGGCACAGATACG. Translation gives CASSPLGTDT. The CDR3 in full is CASSPLGTDTQYF.

This clone came up many times. The read comes to an end 3 residues before the CDR3 does, leaving the germline J gene to fill in the end. The chain joins TRBV5-1 to TRBJ2-2; D remains unclear. Germline CDR1 is SGHRS and CDR2 is YFSETQ. V dropped 0 bases and J dropped 8 bases, with 5 bases sitting between them. This CDR3 has 12 amino acids. The CDR3 region is CASSLDPGELFF. The CDR3 DNA, read in part, is TGCGCCAGCAGCTTGGATCCGGGGGAG.

This clone has at least ten counts. The read stops 3 residues short of the end of the CDR3; the missing end is completed from the germline J gene. The chain joins TRBV11-3 to TRBJ2-1; 7 positions match TRBD1. V shed 4 bases and J 9 bases; nucleotides not matched to a gene: 6. There are 13 residues in the CDR3. Germline V gene lookup returns CDR1 SGHNT and CDR2 YENEEA. Incomplete CDR3 DNA: TGTGCCAGCAGCTCCCCAGGGGGTTTTGAG. Translated: CASSSPGGFE. The whole CDR3 region reads CASSSPGGFEQFF. Complete variable domain (other parts from reference TRBV11-3 and TRBJ2-1): EAGVVQSPRYKIIEKKQPVAFWCNPISGHNTLYWYLQNLGQGPELLIRYENEEAVDDSQLPKDRFSAERLKGVDSTLKIQPAELGDSAVYLCASSSPGGFEQFFGPGTRLTVL.

This clone was found a few times. The read comes to an end 3 residues before the CDR3 does, leaving the germline J gene to fill in the end. V and J are TRBV20-1 and TRBJ2-3; 10 bases are shared with TRBD1. Germline trimming cut 6 bases from V and 0 bases from J; bases unmatched to any gene: 3. Germline CDR1 reads DFQATT; CDR2 reads SNEGSKA (reference sequence). The CDR3 has 14 amino acids. The CDR3 DNA, read in part, is TGCAGTGCATTGGACAGGGGGAGCACAGATACG. This translates into CSALDRGSTDT. The CDR3 reads in full as CSALDRGSTDTQYF.

There are many counts of this clone. The CDR3 end is not reached by the read, which stops 3 residues before it; the germline J gene fills it in. The rearrangement links TRBV9 to TRBJ1-2; no clear D gene. Germline values: CDR1 SGDLS, CDR2 YYNGEE. The V gene lost 2 bases and the J gene lost 2 bases, with 16 bases spanning the gap. CDR3 length: 16 amino acids. The CDR3 here is CASSVPSTGLNYGYTF. CDR3 bases read: TGTGCCAGCAGCGTCCCATCTACCGGACTGAACTATGGC.